The table lists the clone carrying this TCR beta chain with many counts. CDR1 and CDR2 (germline): KGHDR, SFDVKD. The trim removed 2 bases at V and 4 bases at J, leaving 3 bases unmatched. The CDR3 sequence is 16 residues long. This record belongs to a study of molecular identifiers for immune sequencing clone quantification. TCRdb fed the PCR reads into MiXCR, producing one record per CDR3 protein. The profile shows about 500,000 distinct CDR3 sequences, around 23% of them singletons. The chain employs TRBV24-1 and TRBJ2-2, with 10 positions matching TRBD1. Material for sequencing was naive CD8+ T cells from blood, with Jurkat cell RNA spiked in. Indicated subset: FACS-sorted CD8+CD4-CCR7+CD45RA+ naive T cells. This TCR came from a human donor in good health. Some libraries in this study had Jurkat cell RNA spiked in. CDR3 coding DNA: TGTGCCACCAGTGATTCAGGACAGGGGGGCACCGGGGAGCTGTTTTTT. It codes for CATSDSGQGGTGELFF.